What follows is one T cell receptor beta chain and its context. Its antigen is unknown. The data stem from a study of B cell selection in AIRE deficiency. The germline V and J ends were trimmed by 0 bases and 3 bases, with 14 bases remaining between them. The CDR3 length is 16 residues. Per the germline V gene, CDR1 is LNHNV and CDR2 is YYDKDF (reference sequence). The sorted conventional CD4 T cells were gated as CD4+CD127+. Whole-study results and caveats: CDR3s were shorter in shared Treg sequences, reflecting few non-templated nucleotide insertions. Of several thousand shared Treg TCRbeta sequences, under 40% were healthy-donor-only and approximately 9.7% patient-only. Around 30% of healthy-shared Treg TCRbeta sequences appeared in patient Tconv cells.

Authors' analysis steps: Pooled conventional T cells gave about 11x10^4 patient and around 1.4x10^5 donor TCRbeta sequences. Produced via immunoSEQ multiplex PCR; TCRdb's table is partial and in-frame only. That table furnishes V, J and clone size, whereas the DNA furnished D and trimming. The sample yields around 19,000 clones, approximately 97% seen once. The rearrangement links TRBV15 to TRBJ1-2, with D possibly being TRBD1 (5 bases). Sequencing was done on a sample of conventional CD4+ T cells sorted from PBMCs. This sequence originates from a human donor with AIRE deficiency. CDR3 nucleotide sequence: TGTGCCACCAGCAGAGATTTATCGCAGGGTTACTATGGCTACACCTTC. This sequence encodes CATSRDLSQGYYGYTF.